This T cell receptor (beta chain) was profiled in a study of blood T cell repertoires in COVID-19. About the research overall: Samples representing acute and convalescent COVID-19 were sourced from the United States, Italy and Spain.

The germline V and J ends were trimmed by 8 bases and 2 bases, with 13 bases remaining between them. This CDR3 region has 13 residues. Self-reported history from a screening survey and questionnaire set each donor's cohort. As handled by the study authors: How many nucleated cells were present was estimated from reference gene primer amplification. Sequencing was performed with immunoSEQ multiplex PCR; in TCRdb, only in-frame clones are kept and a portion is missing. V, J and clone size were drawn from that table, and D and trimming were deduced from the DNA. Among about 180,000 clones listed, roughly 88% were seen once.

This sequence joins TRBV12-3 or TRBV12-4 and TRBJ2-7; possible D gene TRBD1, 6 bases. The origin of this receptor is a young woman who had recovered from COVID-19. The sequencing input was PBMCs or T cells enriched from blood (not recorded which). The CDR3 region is CASGRTVTYEQYF. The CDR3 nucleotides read TGTGCCAGCGGACGGACAGTGACCTACGAGCAGTACTTC.